Presented here are 17 T cell receptor beta chains from one specimen sequenced in a study of blood T cell repertoires in COVID-19. Clones were sequenced by immunoSEQ multiplex PCR, and TCRdb holds only the in-frame ones, with some missing. The sample holds about 300,000 clones, about 85% seen once. Material for sequencing was PBMCs or T cells enriched from blood (not recorded which). These receptors all stem from a woman aged 25 to 39 who had been exposed to COVID-19.

This rearrangement joins TRBV4-3 to TRBJ2-7; D unclear. This CDR3 is built from 14 residues. Per the germline V gene, CDR1 is LGHNA and CDR2 is YSLEER. Trimming cost V 0 bases and J 3 bases, with 9 bases left between them. The CDR3 loop reads CASSQDRSNYEQYF. CDR3 in DNA: TGCGCCAGCAGCCAAGATAGGAGTAACTACGAGCAGTACTTC.

The chain links TRBV5-6 to TRBJ1-2; 10 nucleotides line up with TRBD1. Looked up from germline, CDR1 is SGHDT and CDR2 is YYEEEE. The CDR3 loop spans 16 amino acids. Trimming removed 1 base from V and 6 bases from J; junction bases left unmatched: 9. In DNA, the CDR3 is TGTGCCAGCAGCTTGCAACAGACAGGGGGCCTTAATGGCTACACCTTC. It codes for CASSLQQTGGLNGYTF.

The chain employs TRBV2 and TRBJ1-4, with D maybe TRBD1 (6 bases). Trimming stripped 7 bases from V and 5 bases from J, with 11 bases between. The germline V gene has CDR1 SNHLY and CDR2 FYNNEI. The CDR3 contains 13 residues. In nucleotides, the CDR3 is TGTGCCAGCATGAGGGGGGGGAATGAAAAACTGTTTTTT. This translates into CASMRGGNEKLFF.

Written as DNA, the CDR3 is TGTGCCAGCAGTTACGGCGGAGAATACTATGGCTACACCTTC. Protein product: CASSYGGEYYGYTF. The V and J genes are TRBV6-5 and TRBJ1-2; unclear D gene. Germline CDR1 is MNHEY and CDR2 is SVGAGI. The CDR3 spans 14 residues. Trimming left V 2 bases short and J 3 bases short, with 10 bases between.

This clone was observed a handful of times. The CDR3 DNA follows: TGTGCCACCGGGACTAGCGGGGGGAGGTTGGATGATGAGCAGTTCTTC. The encoded protein is CATGTSGGRLDDEQFF. The rearrangement uses TRBV24-1 and TRBJ2-1, with 15 bases aligning to TRBD2. From germline, CDR1 is KGHDR and CDR2 SFDVKD. V dropped 9 bases and J dropped 8; count of bases not matched to a gene: 10. The CDR3 is 16 amino acids.

The gene calls are TRBV29-1 and TRBJ2-3; no definite D call. The germline V gene has CDR1 SQVTM and CDR2 ANQGSEA. V was trimmed by 5 bases and J by 5 bases, leaving 5 bases between them. The CDR3 contains 10 residues. Here the CDR3 DNA reads TGCAGCGTTTTTAGAGATACGCAGTATTTT. The encoded protein is CSVFRDTQYF.

This clone was detected a few times. This sequence joins TRBV24-1 and TRBJ2-2, with D perhaps matching TRBD1 (5 bases). The CDR3 is made up of 17 amino acids. Germline CDR1 is KGHDR and CDR2 is SFDVKD. Trimming stripped 3 bases from V and 5 bases from J, with 18 bases between. The CDR3 protein is CATSDVQGKGITGELFF. The CDR3 nucleotides read TGTGCCACCAGTGATGTCCAGGGAAAGGGTATAACCGGGGAGCTGTTTTTT.

In DNA form, the CDR3 reads TGTGCCAGCAAAACAGGGGGTTATAGCAATCAGCCCCAGCATTTT. It yields the protein CASKTGGYSNQPQHF. The chain has TRBV6-5 and TRBJ1-5; TRBD1 aligns across 8 bases. The CDR3 has 15 residues. Germline V gene data show CDR1 as MNHEY and CDR2 as SVGAGI. Trimming took 7 bases from V and 0 from J; bases not matched to a gene: 5.

V gene TRBV19 combines with J gene TRBJ2-5, with 8 bases matching TRBD2. Trimming removed 4 bases from V and 4 bases from J; junction bases left unmatched: 14. The CDR3 consists of 17 residues. Germline V gives CDR1 LNHDA, CDR2 SQIVND (reference sequence). CDR3 amino acids: CASSKRASGRIGETQYF. CDR3 coding DNA: TGTGCCAGTAGTAAGCGGGCCAGCGGGAGAATTGGAGAGACCCAGTACTTC.

A single count supports this clone. V usage is TRBV7-2 and J usage is TRBJ1-4, with TRBD1 matching 8 bases. CDR3 length: 15 residues. In germline, CDR1 is SGHTA, CDR2 FQGNSA. V lost 1 base, J lost 8 bases, and 6 bases stayed unmatched. The CDR3 DNA is TGTGCCAGCAGCTTAGGGGCAGGGGGCGGGGAAAAACTGTTTTTT. It encodes CASSLGAGGGEKLFF.

The V call is TRBV28, the J call TRBJ1-6; 10 bases align to TRBD1. The ends lost 4 bases at V and 9 bases at J; junction bases unmatched: 6. CDR3 length: 15 residues. Germline lookup yields CDR1 MDHEN and CDR2 SYDVKM. The DNA of the CDR3 is TGTGCCAGCAGTTCCGGACAGGGGGTTGCTTCACCCCTCCACTTT. Its translation is CASSSGQGVASPLHF. Full variable domain (missing parts from reference TRBV28 and TRBJ1-6): DVKVTQSSRYLVKRTGEKVFLECVQDMDHENMFWYRQDPGLGLRLIYFSYDVKMKEKGDIPEGYSVSREKKERFSLILESASTNQTSMYLCASSSGQGVASPLHFGNGTRLTVT.

CDR3 sequence: CASSLFGQNSGNTIYF. The CDR3 region has the DNA TGTGCCAGCAGCCTATTTGGACAGAACTCTGGAAACACCATATATTTT. This chain uses TRBV6-2 or TRBV6-3 with TRBJ1-3; TRBD1 might be the D (6 bases). The CDR3 is 16 residues long. Germline CDR1 is MNHEY and CDR2 is SVGEGT. V was pared by 6 bases and J by 0 bases, with 15 bases between.

The chain is built from TRBV15 and TRBJ1-2; TRBD1 might be the D (5 bases). The CDR3 runs to 15 residues. The germline gives CDR1 LNHNV, CDR2 YYDKDF (reference sequence). V shed 0 bases and J shed 4 bases, with 12 bases lying between them. CDR3 DNA: TGTGCCACCAGCAGAGATCGGGGGTACGGCTATGGCTACACCTTC. Residues: CATSRDRGYGYGYTF.

The chain uses TRBV18 and TRBJ1-2; D not resolved. The CDR3 totals 13 residues. Germline CDR1 reads KGHSH; CDR2 reads LQKENI. V was pared by 4 bases and J by 6 bases, with 12 bases between. CDR3 residues: CASSLVRLDGYTF. In nucleotides, the CDR3 is TGTGCCAGCTCACTCGTGCGCCTTGATGGCTACACCTTC.

About this clone: The same CDR3 can be traced to other DNA sequences in this sample. The V call is TRBV28, the J call TRBJ1-3; a weak D match, TRBD1 (6 bases). CDR1 and CDR2 (germline): MDHEN, SYDVKM. The germline V and J ends were trimmed by 4 bases and 0 bases, with 10 bases remaining between them. CDR3 length equals 15 residues. The CDR3 sequence: CASSSQGSSGNTIYF. The CDR3 nucleotides read TGTGCCAGCAGTTCCCAGGGGAGCTCTGGAAACACCATATATTTT.

The chain couples TRBV6-5 to TRBJ2-2; the match to TRBD1 covers 9 bases. CDR1 MNHEY and CDR2 SVGAGI come from the germline V gene. V was pared by 8 bases and J by 4 bases, with 8 bases of the junction left unmatched. CDR3 size: 15 residues. CDR3 nucleotides: TGTGCCAGCTTAGTACGGGACAGGGTCACCGGGGAGCTGTTTTTT. Protein: CASLVRDRVTGELFF.

The rearrangement uses TRBV19 and TRBJ1-2; 9 positions agree with TRBD1. The germline CDR1 and CDR2 sequences are LNHDA and SQIVND (reference sequence). The trim removed 4 bases at V and 4 bases at J, leaving 16 bases unmatched. The CDR3 has 18 residues. Here the CDR3 DNA reads TGTGCCAGTAGTAACCGGCCGGGGACAGGGAGTATGATCTATGGCTACACCTTC. Translated: CASSNRPGTGSMIYGYTF.